This T cell receptor beta chain is from a study of T cells in Graves' hyperthyroidism and ophthalmopathy (dated by TCRdb to about 2019). About the investigation overall: Peripheral blood was sampled at the time of initial diagnosis, prior to any treatment. Prospective prediction of ophthalmopathy was tested in an independent validation cohort of 18 to 20 hyperthyroidism patients and 15 to 17 patients who later progressed to ophthalmopathy. The 85 to 100 discovery patients were randomly split 7:3 into training and test sets. A discovery cohort of fewer than 110 patients, roughly 40 with Graves' ophthalmopathy and approximately 57 with stable Graves' hyperthyroidism, was used to find distinguishing TCR V-J signatures. Thyroid tissue and blood T-cell repertoires from six or seven Graves' hyperthyroidism patients were also compared in the study. After blood sampling, hyperthyroidism patients were treated with methimazole at a starting dose of 30 mg daily, and ophthalmopathy patients were treated with high-dose intravenous methylprednisolone. The paper reports TCR Vbeta CDR3 sequencing of approximately 140 peripheral blood samples: approximately 41 ophthalmopathy, under 85 hyperthyroidism and around 17 progressor patients.

CDR1 and CDR2, per the germline V gene (reference sequence), are MNHEY and SMNVEV. The germline ends are 9 bases apart after V is trimmed by 7 bases and J by 1 base. The CDR3, cysteine through phenylalanine, is 13 amino acids long. Only the CDR3 DNA stays, 39 bases, in frame from base 1. The full study reports these points: A 13 V-J signature model separated ophthalmopathy from stable hyperthyroidism, with approximately 87% sensitivity and 81% to 83% specificity in cross-validation and 80%/75% in testing. Most expanded thyroid clonotypes (frequency above 0.001) were also detected in blood, suggesting blood repertoires may reflect thyroid immune responses. No statistical method was used to set the sample size in advance, and investigators knew the group allocation. In validation, the model predicted progression to ophthalmopathy with over 60% sensitivity and over 72% specificity, a median of 6.5 months before onset.

Turning to this clonotype: Its antigen target is currently unknown. Per-nucleotide qualities are absent, and no much larger clonotype sits a single base away.

TCR beta CDR3 regions were amplified from RNA transcripts. For the first round of RT-PCR on the TCR CDR3, the HTBI primer set was used together with the Qiagen OneStep RT-PCR kit. Libraries were constructed in a second round of multiplex PCR, after which size selection and purification were carried out. Sequencing of the libraries was done on an Illumina HiSeq2000 using paired-end 100 bp reads. The study's processing was this. SOAPnuke was used to process the raw data, removing reads that contained adapters or uncalled bases, had a mean Phred below 15, or lacked an exact match to the constant primer or identifier. High-quality paired reads were merged using COPE v1.2.5, and each unique nucleotide sequence was defined as a clonotype. MiTCR v1.1 was used to align clonotypes to the IMGT TRBV, TRBD and TRBJ reference segments. Analysis was restricted to V-J combinations with a frequency above 0.0001, which covered about 99% of repertoires. The TCS score was defined as F50 (clonal expansion) divided by E x V (chaos), with BLOSUM62-based TCRdist calculated between CDR3 peptides within each V-J. Welch's t-statistics and random forest reduced around 520 V-J features to around 14, which were used in a naive Bayes classifier (R e1071). The public reads were reprocessed in TCRdb via fastp at Q25 and MiXCR, keeping in-frame beta chains. CDR3 protein sequences are deduplicated, and each keeps its most common genes and DNA. The V and J calls, along with clone size, are taken from TCRdb and not from the paper's own processing. This sample is represented by about 480,000 distinct CDR3 sequences; under 15% of them were singletons. Of the sample, around a sixth is held by the ten largest clones.

Graves' hyperthyroidism was defined as stable when no progression to ophthalmopathy occurred over 18 months of follow-up. Hyperthyroidism patients were newly diagnosed, had a disease duration of under 2 months, and were aged 18 to 65 years. Exclusion was applied to patients with uncontrolled infections, other autoimmune diseases, pregnancy or lactation. Diagnoses relied on clinical symptoms, serum thyroxine and TRAb, thyroid ultrasound and orbital computed tomography. Ficoll-Paque density gradient centrifugation was used to isolate PBMCs from 8.5 to 10 ml of fresh peripheral blood. Total RNA was extracted using Trizol reagent, and RNA quality was assessed on an Agilent 2100 Bioanalyzer.

The rearrangement joined TRBV27 to TRBJ2-3; a confident D gene designation cannot be given. The sequence was obtained from a woman aged 18 to 35 with Graves' hyperthyroidism. The material sequenced was blood. In nucleotide form, the sequence is TGTGCCAGCACGGCAGGAGGCACAGATACGCAGTATTTT. It is translated as CASTAGGTDTQYF.